This TCR beta chain comes out of a study of T cells after yellow fever vaccination. TCRdb fed the 5' RACE reads into MiXCR, producing one record per CDR3 protein. The profile shows some 420,000 distinct CDR3 sequences, approximately 19% of them singletons. In this sample, this clonotype turned up many times. CDR3 length: 14 amino acids. Per germline, CDR1 SGHRS and CDR2 YFSETQ. Trimming at V came to 5 bases and at J to 6 bases, leaving 8 bases not matched to a gene. This clonotype was obtained from a man between 18 and 29 years old who received the YFV17D yellow fever vaccine. The sequencing here drew on PBMCs, taken before the yellow fever booster vaccination. The gene calls are TRBV5-1 and TRBJ1-5; 7 bases agree with TRBD1. The CDR3 loop reads CASRTDREAQPQHF. CDR3 bases: TGCGCCAGCAGAACCGACAGGGAGGCTCAGCCCCAGCATTTT. The full variable domain, completed using reference TRBV5-1 and TRBJ1-5, is KAGVTQTPRYLIKTRGQQVTLSCSPISGHRSVSWYQQTPGQGLQFLFEYFSETQRNKGNFPGRFSGRQFSNSRSEMNVSTLELGDSALYLCASRTDREAQPQHFGDGTRLSIL.